Presented here are 29 T cell receptor beta chains from one specimen sequenced in a study of cytomegalovirus exposure and HLA in healthy donors. PCR involved 60 Vbeta and 13 Jbeta primers. Sequencing was performed with immunoSEQ multiplex PCR; in TCRdb, only in-frame clones are kept and a portion is missing. The sample includes around 180,000 clones, approximately 86% of them seen just once. Sequenced sample: PBMCs. The receptor set was obtained from a woman between 18 and 29 years old in good health and CMV-seronegative.

A few counts support this clone. This chain connects TRBV4-3 to TRBJ2-2; a possible D gene is TRBD1 (6 bases). There are 19 residues in the CDR3. Trimming took 0 bases from V and 0 from J, leaving 17 bases between them. Germline V lookup: CDR1 LGHNA, CDR2 YSLEER. The CDR3 sequence is CASSQELGLKGANTGELFF. DNA of the CDR3: TGCGCCAGCAGCCAAGAATTGGGATTAAAGGGGGCGAACACCGGGGAGCTGTTTTTT.

For the CDR3, the DNA is TGTGCCAGAATCGGACAGGTTCCGATCCGCGAGCAGTTCTTC. This codes for CARIGQVPIREQFF. V usage is TRBV2 and J usage is TRBJ2-1; 7 bases match TRBD1. This CDR3 spans 14 amino acids. V lost 9 bases and J lost 10; bases outside the gene matches: 15. The V gene's germline CDR1 is SNHLY and CDR2 FYNNEI.

The chain links TRBV6-5 to TRBJ1-1; 7 nucleotides agree with TRBD1. The CDR3 extends over 13 amino acids. CDR1 and CDR2 from the germline V gene are MNHEY and SVGAGI. Trimming removed 2 bases from V and 3 bases from J; junction bases left unmatched: 0. This CDR3 reads CASSYGQDTEAFF. The CDR3 coding sequence is TGTGCCAGCAGTTACGGACAGGACACTGAAGCTTTCTTT.

About this clone itself: One end of the junction varies from germline; a read error may be responsible. V usage is TRBV7-7 and J usage is TRBJ2-5; 9 positions match TRBD2. Germline V gives CDR1 SSHAT, CDR2 FNYEAQ (reference sequence). The CDR3 consists of 20 residues. This CDR3 reads CASSLDSLAGRSGRGETQYF. The CDR3 DNA follows: TGTGCTAGCAGCTTAGATAGCCTAGCGGGGAGATCGGGGCGGGGAGAGACCCAGTACTTC.

This sequence joins TRBV19 and TRBJ2-2; a weak D match, TRBD2 (5 bases). Germline-derived CDR1 and CDR2 are LNHDA and SQIVND (reference sequence). The CDR3 spans 14 residues. V was trimmed by 9 bases and J by 6 bases, leaving 17 bases between them. The CDR3 sequence: CASVTGSGSGELFF. In nucleotides, the CDR3 is TGTGCCAGCGTCACGGGATCAGGATCCGGGGAGCTGTTTTTT. The full variable domain, its missing parts supplied by reference TRBV19 and TRBJ2-2, is DGGITQSPKYLFRKEGQNVTLSCEQNLNHDAMYWYRQDPGQGLRLIYYSQIVNDFQKGDIAEGYSVSREKKESFPLTVTSAQKNPTAFYLCASVTGSGSGELFFGEGSRLTVL.

On this clone itself: An end of the junction does not agree with germline; a read error may underlie this. The V call is TRBV6-5, the J call TRBJ1-1; D not resolved. The CDR3 sequence is 16 residues long. Germline V gives CDR1 MNHEY, CDR2 SVGAGI. CDR3 protein: CASSYSQVQMNSEAFF. The CDR3 DNA reads as TGTGCCAGCAGTTACTCGCAGGTTCAGATGAACAGTGAAGCTTTCTTT.

The rearrangement uses TRBV2 and TRBJ1-1; D perhaps matches TRBD1 (6 bases). Germline V CDR1 and CDR2: SNHLY, FYNNEI. The CDR3 length is 17 residues. V was clipped by 6 bases and J by 1 base, with 21 bases between them. CDR3 DNA: TGTGCCAGCAGGGGGAACAGGGAACTGTTTAGGAACACTGAAGCTTTCTTT. The encoded protein is CASRGNRELFRNTEAFF.

The chain combines TRBV6-1 with TRBJ2-3, with D possibly matching TRBD1 (5 bases). Germline CDR1 and CDR2: MNHNS and SASEGT. Trimming took 5 bases from V and 5 from J, leaving 23 bases between them. The CDR3 is made up of 17 amino acids. CDR3 in amino acids: CASSQGPRAFMGDTQYF. The CDR3 DNA reads as TGTGCCAGCAGTCAAGGGCCCAGGGCCTTCATGGGAGATACGCAGTATTTT.

CDR3 nucleotide sequence: TGTGCCAGCAGCTTAGGACAGGGGTCGACAGATACGCAGTATTTT. Translating it yields CASSLGQGSTDTQYF. V is TRBV6-5 and J is TRBJ2-3; the match to TRBD1 covers 9 bases. The length of the CDR3 is 15 residues. CDR1 is MNHEY, CDR2 SVGAGI, per germline. The trim removed 6 bases at V and 3 bases at J, leaving 7 bases unmatched.

The rearrangement joins TRBV5-1 to TRBJ2-6; possibly TRBD2 for D (5 bases). This CDR3 is built from 17 residues. From germline, CDR1 is SGHRS and CDR2 YFSETQ. V was shortened by 1 base and J by 0 bases, with 11 bases between the two germline ends. DNA of the CDR3: TGCGCCAGCAGCTTGCCTGAGGGCAACTCTGGGGCCAACGTCCTGACTTTC. Translating gives CASSLPEGNSGANVLTF.

V gene TRBV4-3 combines with J gene TRBJ2-2, with TRBD2 as a possible D gene (5 bases). The CDR3 consists of 14 residues. Per the germline V gene, CDR1 is LGHNA and CDR2 is YSLEER. V lost 0 bases and J 7 bases, leaving 9 bases between the germline ends. The CDR3 reads CASSQDSSRGELFF. The CDR3 nucleotides are TGCGCCAGCAGCCAAGATTCTAGCCGCGGGGAGCTGTTTTTT.

This clone was picked up a small number of times. The gene calls are TRBV7-2 and TRBJ1-2; a possible D gene is TRBD1 (6 bases). Germline V gene lookup returns CDR1 SGHTA and CDR2 FQGNSA. V was clipped by 5 bases and J by 7 bases, with 14 bases between them. The CDR3 has 13 residues. CDR3: CASSANRVFGYTF. DNA of the CDR3: TGTGCCAGCAGCGCGAACAGGGTATTTGGCTACACCTTC.

The rearrangement uses TRBV5-1 and TRBJ1-5; 7 nucleotides agree with TRBD1. Germline V gives CDR1 SGHRS, CDR2 YFSETQ. With 4 bases clipped from V and 0 bases from J, the junction kept 4 bases outside the gene matches. The CDR3 covers 15 residues. The CDR3 reads CASSTGTDSNQPQHF. CDR3 coding DNA: TGCGCCAGCAGCACCGGGACAGATAGCAATCAGCCCCAGCATTTT.

The rearrangement uses TRBV5-1 and TRBJ1-4; 8 positions agree with TRBD1. V was clipped by 4 bases and J by 3 bases; unmatched bases: 2. This CDR3 has 14 amino acids. Germline assignment: CDR1 SGHRS and CDR2 YFSETQ. The CDR3, as DNA: TGCGCCAGCAGCGTACAGGGGGCTAATGAAAAACTGTTTTTT. Translated, it gives CASSVQGANEKLFF.

The V gene is TRBV30, the J gene TRBJ1-4; tentative D call: TRBD1 (5 bases). Germline V gene data show CDR1 as GTSNPN and CDR2 as SVGIG (reference sequence). Trimming left V 5 bases short and J 2 bases short, with 9 bases between. CDR3 length: 13 amino acids. The CDR3 here is CAWAWGTNEKLFF. The CDR3 bases are TGTGCCTGGGCGTGGGGCACTAATGAAAAACTGTTTTTT.

This sequence joins TRBV19 and TRBJ1-2; D is ambiguous. CDR1 is LNHDA and CDR2 is SQIVND in the germline V gene (reference sequence). There are 12 residues in the CDR3. V was shortened by 10 bases and J by 1 base, with 10 bases between the two germline ends. The CDR3 reads CATLSFNYGYTF. The DNA for the CDR3 is TGTGCCACTCTGTCCTTTAACTATGGCTACACCTTC. Complete variable domain (other parts from reference TRBV19 and TRBJ1-2): DGGITQSPKYLFRKEGQNVTLSCEQNLNHDAMYWYRQDPGQGLRLIYYSQIVNDFQKGDIAEGYSVSREKKESFPLTVTSAQKNPTAFYLCATLSFNYGYTFGSGTRLTVV.

The gene calls are TRBV4-3 and TRBJ2-3; 8 nucleotides align to TRBD2. CDR3 length: 17 amino acids. Germline CDR1 and CDR2: LGHNA and YSLEER. With V trimmed by 1 base and J by 7 bases, 13 bases remained unmatched. The CDR3: CASSQGITGGPRHTQYF. The CDR3, as DNA: TGCGCCAGCAGCCAAGGTATCACGGGAGGGCCGAGGCATACGCAGTATTTT.

This chain links TRBV19 with TRBJ1-1, with D unresolved. Deletions cut 7 bases from V and 0 bases from J, with 12 bases between. Germline CDR1 LNHDA, CDR2 SQIVND (reference sequence). This CDR3 is 14 amino acids long. The CDR3 protein is CASKEGLMNTEAFF. The CDR3 DNA follows: TGTGCCAGTAAAGAAGGACTAATGAACACTGAAGCTTTCTTT.

The J gene is TRBJ2-7, the V gene TRBV4-3, with 8 bases lining up with TRBD2. CDR3 size: 15 residues. J gave up 2 bases and V 0 bases, and 3 bases lay outside the gene matches. CDR1 and CDR2 (germline): LGHNA, YSLEER. This chain's CDR3 is CASSQDTSGPYEQYF. The DNA for the CDR3 is TGCGCCAGCAGCCAAGACACTAGCGGCCCCTACGAGCAGTACTTC.

This chain joins TRBV6-5 and TRBJ2-7, with D possibly TRBD1 on 6 matching bases. This CDR3 is built from 15 residues. V lost 6 bases and J 0 bases, leaving 15 bases between the germline ends. Germline V gene sequence: CDR1 MNHEY, CDR2 SVGAGI. In DNA form, the CDR3 reads TGTGCCAGCAGCTCAGGGGCAGGAACCTCCTACGAGCAGTACTTC. Translating gives CASSSGAGTSYEQYF.

The chain carries TRBV11-3 and TRBJ2-7; D perhaps matches TRBD1 (6 bases). Trimming took off 1 base at V and 0 bases at J, with 13 bases between the two ends. The CDR3 is 16 residues long. Germline CDR1 is SGHNT and CDR2 is YENEEA. This CDR3 is CASSLGTDSASYEQYF. The CDR3 nucleotides read TGTGCCAGCAGCTTAGGGACGGACAGCGCCTCCTACGAGCAGTACTTC.

This sequence joins TRBV6-1 and TRBJ2-5; a weak D match, TRBD2 (7 bases). Germline CDR1 and CDR2: MNHNS and SASEGT. The ends were cut back, 8 bases at V and 0 bases at J, with 16 bases in the middle. The CDR3 runs 15 residues. CDR3 DNA: TGTGCCAGCTCGAGGGGGACTACTTACCAAGAGACCCAGTACTTC. It encodes CASSRGTTYQETQYF.

J is TRBJ2-7 and V is TRBV4-3; TRBD2 matches 9 bases. V was clipped by 1 base and J by 0 bases; unmatched bases: 7. The germline V gene encodes CDR1 LGHNA and CDR2 YSLEER. CDR3 size: 17 residues. CDR3 DNA sequence: TGCGCCAGCAGCCAAGGGGTTAGCGGGAGTAGCTCCTACGAGCAGTACTTC. This encodes CASSQGVSGSSSYEQYF.

This clone was seen just once. The chain has TRBV5-1 and TRBJ2-3; D perhaps matches TRBD2 (6 bases). CDR3 length equals 16 residues. Per germline, CDR1 SGHRS and CDR2 YFSETQ. The V end lost 2 bases, the J end lost 1 base, and 14 bases lay between the germline ends. The CDR3 protein is CASSLPRLGGTDTQYF. The CDR3 nucleotides read TGCGCCAGCAGCTTACCCCGACTAGGCGGCACAGATACGCAGTATTTT. The full variable domain, its missing parts supplied by reference TRBV5-1 and TRBJ2-3, is KAGVTQTPRYLIKTRGQQVTLSCSPISGHRSVSWYQQTPGQGLQFLFEYFSETQRNKGNFPGRFSGRQFSNSRSEMNVSTLELGDSALYLCASSLPRLGGTDTQYFGPGTRLTVL.

The chain combines TRBV5-4 with TRBJ1-1, with D possibly TRBD1 on 5 matching bases. V shed 5 bases and J shed 1 base, with 15 bases lying between them. The CDR3 sequence is 15 residues long. In germline, CDR1 is SGHNT, CDR2 YYREEE (reference sequence). The CDR3 spells CASRQGNTANTEAFF. CDR3 DNA sequence: TGTGCCAGCAGGCAGGGAAATACTGCGAACACTGAAGCTTTCTTT.

This sequence joins TRBV5-6 and TRBJ2-7; 7 nucleotides align to TRBD1. The CDR3 extends over 14 amino acids. V shed 5 bases, J shed 1 base, and the junction held 6 bases outside the gene matches. The germline V gene has CDR1 SGHDT and CDR2 YYEEEE. The CDR3 nucleotides read TGTGCCAGCAGTAGACAGGGATATTCCTACGAGCAGTACTTC. This codes for CASSRQGYSYEQYF.

The chain's CDR3 is CASSPPLAGGPLFF. DNA for the CDR3: TGTGCCAGCAGCCCACCTCTAGCGGGAGGGCCGCTGTTTTTT. The chain combines TRBV5-4 with TRBJ2-2; 12 bases line up with TRBD2. Germline loops: CDR1 SGHNT, CDR2 YYREEE (reference sequence). The CDR3 is 14 residues long. With V trimmed by 4 bases and J by 13 bases, 8 bases remained unmatched.

The rearrangement uses TRBV7-2 and TRBJ2-2; D is possibly TRBD1 (5 bases). Germline V gene sequence: CDR1 SGHTA, CDR2 FQGNSA. Trimming took 5 bases from V and 4 from J, leaving 11 bases between them. CDR3 length: 14 amino acids. The CDR3 region is CASSPQGGTGELFF. The CDR3 DNA is TGTGCCAGCAGCCCCCAGGGCGGCACCGGGGAGCTGTTTTTT.

The J gene is TRBJ2-7, the V gene TRBV6-1; a weak D match, TRBD2 (6 bases). Germline loops: CDR1 MNHNS, CDR2 SASEGT. Trimming pared 5 bases from V and 9 bases from J, leaving 11 bases between. The length of the CDR3 is 11 residues. CDR3 sequence (DNA): TGTGCCAGCAGTCGCGGGGCAGGGCAGTACTTC. Protein: CASSRGAGQYF.